This paragraph covers one TCR beta chain sequence. Its matching antigen is unknown. V was trimmed by 2 bases and J by 3 bases, leaving 14 bases between them. Germline V gives CDR1 MDHEN, CDR2 SYDVKM. CDR3 size: 16 residues. PCR was performed using 60 Vbeta and 13 Jbeta primers. The protocol was immunoSEQ multiplex PCR, while the TCRdb copy is restricted to in-frame clones and leaves out a portion. The table lists some 240,000 clones, roughly 80% of them singletons, with about 3.8% in the top ten. Healthy individuals who donated bone marrow served as the donors. This sample was taken from a study of cytomegalovirus exposure and HLA in healthy donors. Whole-study findings and limits: Some TCR beta chains (roughly 150 of them) were listed as cytomegalovirus-associated. Indistinguishable V segments, including TRBV6-2 and TRBV6-3, were excluded. An ancestry cluster, one associated with Asian ancestry, reportedly showed fewer N-insertions than the approximately 650-donor mean in a later analysis.

The sample consisted of PBMCs. The clonotype comes from a male donor in good health and CMV-seronegative. V gene TRBV28 combines with J gene TRBJ1-3; D remains unclear. The CDR3, as DNA: TGTGCCAGCAGTTTACGACGGGGAAGTGGTGGAAACACCATATATTTT. Protein sequence: CASSLRRGSGGNTIYF.